These 9 T cell receptor beta chains came from one sample sequenced in a study of T-cell memory formation after mild COVID-19. TCRdb redid the calling of the 5' RACE reads with MiXCR, one entry per CDR3 protein. The data contain approximately 170,000 distinct CDR3 sequences, roughly 13% of them singletons. Source material: PBMCs or a T cell subset sorted from them (not recorded which). The source is a man younger than 30 who had mild COVID-19 (a few samples of this study predate the infection). Cell type and time point are not known.

This clonotype was observed many times. The gene calls are TRBV7-2 and TRBJ1-3; D gene ambiguous. Germline-derived CDR1 and CDR2 are SGHTA and FQGNSA. Deletions cut 3 bases from V and 7 bases from J, with 7 bases between. The CDR3 covers 12 residues. The DNA of the CDR3 is TGTGCCAGCAGCTTGGTTAGGAACACCATATATTTT. Its protein product is CASSLVRNTIYF.

The chain joins TRBV24-1 to TRBJ2-3; D is ambiguous. Germline values: CDR1 KGHDR, CDR2 SFDVKD. The CDR3 extends over 11 amino acids. Trimming removed 6 bases from V and 10 bases from J, with 10 bases in between. The CDR3 sequence is CATSTGLAQYF. DNA of the CDR3: TGTGCCACCAGTACCGGCTTGGCGCAGTATTTT.

This clonotype occurred a few times. The chain recombines TRBV6-5 with TRBJ1-4, with a possible D match to TRBD1 (5 bases). V lost 0 bases and J 4 bases, leaving 9 bases between the germline ends. This CDR3 comprises 15 residues. Per germline, CDR1 MNHEY and CDR2 SVGAGI. CDR3 in amino acids: CASSYSGTSNEKLFF. The CDR3 DNA is TGTGCCAGCAGTTACTCCGGGACGAGTAATGAAAAACTGTTTTTT.

This clonotype was observed a handful of times. This chain links TRBV20-1 with TRBJ2-1; TRBD2 agrees at 10 bases. CDR1 DFQATT and CDR2 SNEGSKA come from the germline V gene (reference sequence). V shed 5 bases and J 6 bases; nucleotides not matched to a gene: 13. CDR3 size: 16 residues. DNA of the CDR3: TGCAGTGCTGATTGGAAGCGGGGGGGCCTAAGCAATGAGCAGTTCTTC. Its protein product is CSADWKRGGLSNEQFF.

This chain links TRBV20-1 with TRBJ2-1; 11 nucleotides match TRBD2. V was clipped by 3 bases and J by 7 bases; unmatched bases: 5. From germline, CDR1 is DFQATT and CDR2 SNEGSKA (reference sequence). This CDR3 has 14 residues. CDR3 in amino acids: CSASVAGGLNEQFF. CDR3 nucleotides: TGCAGTGCTAGTGTAGCGGGGGGGTTGAATGAGCAGTTCTTC.

The sample holds a few counts of this clonotype. The rearrangement uses TRBV9 and TRBJ1-1; D unresolved. CDR1 and CDR2 (germline): SGDLS, YYNGEE. The CDR3 runs to 14 residues. With 0 bases removed from V and 3 bases from J, the gap between germline ends came to 9 bases. CDR3 in DNA: TGTGCCAGCAGCGTAGAAGCGGTCGACACTGAAGCTTTCTTT. Translation: CASSVEAVDTEAFF.

This chain links TRBV11-3 with TRBJ2-3; possibly TRBD1 or TRBD2 for D (5 bases each). Germline-derived CDR1 and CDR2 are SGHNT and YENEEA. This CDR3 region has 14 residues. V lost 4 bases and J lost 6, with 14 bases in between. The CDR3 reads CASSSPSRADTQYF. CDR3 bases: TGTGCCAGCAGCTCCCCTAGCAGGGCCGATACGCAGTATTTT.

The V call is TRBV7-2, the J call TRBJ2-7; the D call may be TRBD1 or TRBD2 (5 bases each). Trimming cost V 7 bases and J 6 bases, with 16 bases left between them. CDR1 SGHTA and CDR2 FQGNSA come from the germline V gene. The CDR3 contains 13 residues. The CDR3 protein is CASMVEAGAEQYF. In DNA form, the CDR3 reads TGTGCCAGCATGGTAGAAGCCGGGGCCGAGCAGTACTTC. Variable domain in full (rest from reference TRBV7-2 and TRBJ2-7): GAGVSQSPSNKVTEKGKDVELRCDPISGHTALYWYRQSLGQGLEFLIYFQGNSAPDKSGLPSDRFSAERTGGSVSTLTIQRTQQEDSAVYLCASMVEAGAEQYFGPGTRLTVT.

The genes are TRBV28 and TRBJ2-5; the match to TRBD2 covers 11 bases. V gave up 5 bases and J gave up 1 base; unmatched junction bases: 6. This CDR3 contains 16 residues. Germline V gives CDR1 MDHEN, CDR2 SYDVKM. The CDR3 loop is CASSMGGLAGQETQYF. Written as DNA, the CDR3 is TGTGCCAGCAGTATGGGAGGACTAGCGGGCCAAGAGACCCAGTACTTC.